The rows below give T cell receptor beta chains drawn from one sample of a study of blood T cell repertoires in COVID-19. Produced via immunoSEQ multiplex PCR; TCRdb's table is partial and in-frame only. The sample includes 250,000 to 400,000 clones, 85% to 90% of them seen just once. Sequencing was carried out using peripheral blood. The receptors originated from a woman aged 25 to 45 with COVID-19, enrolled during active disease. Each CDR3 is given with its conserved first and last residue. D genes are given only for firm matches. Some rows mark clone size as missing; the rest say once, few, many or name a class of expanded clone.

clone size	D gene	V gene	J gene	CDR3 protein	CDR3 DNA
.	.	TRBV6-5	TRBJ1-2	CASSVNRQGYGYTF	TGTGCCAGCAGCGTCAATAGGCAGGGCTATGGCTACACCTTC
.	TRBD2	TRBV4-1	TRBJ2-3	CASSQQIAGGTDTQYF	TGCGCCAGCAGCCAACAAATAGCGGGGGGCACAGATACGCAGTATTTT
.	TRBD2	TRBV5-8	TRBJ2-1	CASSSKGLATNEQFF	TGTGCCAGCAGCTCCAAGGGACTAGCGACGAATGAGCAGTTCTTC
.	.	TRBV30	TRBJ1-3	CAWASGGDTIYF	TGTGCCTGGGCTTCGGGGGGGGACACCATATATTTT
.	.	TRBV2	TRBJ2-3	CASSEGTYNTDTQYF	TGTGCCAGCAGTGAAGGGACTTATAACACAGATACGCAGTATTTT
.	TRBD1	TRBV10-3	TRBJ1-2	CAISATGLYGYTF	TGTGCCATCAGTGCGACAGGGTTATATGGCTACACCTTC
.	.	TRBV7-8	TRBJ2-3	CASSFQTSTDTQYF	TGTGCCAGCAGCTTCCAAACTAGCACAGATACGCAGTATTTT
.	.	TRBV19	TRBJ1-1	CASSQTGQTEAFF	TGTGCCAGTAGTCAAACAGGGCAGACTGAAGCTTTCTTT
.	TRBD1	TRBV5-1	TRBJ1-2	CASSWGPDRPDYGYTF	TGCGCCAGCAGCTGGGGTCCGGACAGGCCGGACTATGGCTACACCTTC
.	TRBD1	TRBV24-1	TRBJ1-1	CATTTRGRWTEAFF	TGTGCCACCACCACGAGGGGGCGGTGGACTGAAGCTTTCTTT
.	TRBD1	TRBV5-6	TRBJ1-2	CASSYGQANYGYTF	TGTGCCAGCAGTTACGGACAGGCTAACTATGGCTACACCTTC
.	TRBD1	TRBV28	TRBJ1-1	CASSTRSGTGNLGAFF	TGTGCCAGCAGTACACGATCCGGGACAGGGAATTTAGGAGCTTTCTTT
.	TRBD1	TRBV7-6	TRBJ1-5	CASSLVAGGGGKPQHF	TGTGCCAGCAGCTTAGTGGCAGGGGGTGGTGGAAAGCCCCAGCATTTT
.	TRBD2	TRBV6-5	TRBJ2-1	CASKELAGIPPFF	TGTGCCAGCAAGGAGCTAGCGGGAATTCCTCCGTTCTTC
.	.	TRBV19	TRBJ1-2	CASSIEPGINYGYTF	TGTGCCAGTAGTATAGAGCCAGGGATTAACTATGGCTACACCTTC
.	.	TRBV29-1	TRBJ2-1	CSVELVFSGSSYNEQFF	TGCAGCGTTGAACTGGTTTTTTCGGGAAGCTCCTACAATGAGCAGTTCTTC
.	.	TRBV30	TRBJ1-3	CAWSRQSGNTIYF	TGTGCCTGGAGTAGACAGTCTGGAAACACCATATATTTT
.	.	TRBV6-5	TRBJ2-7	CASSYGGGETNEQYF	TGTGCCAGCAGTTACGGTGGAGGGGAGACCAACGAGCAGTACTTC
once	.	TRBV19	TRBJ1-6	CASSPRRDSPLHF	TGTGCCAGTAGTCCGAGGAGGGACTCACCCCTCCACTTT
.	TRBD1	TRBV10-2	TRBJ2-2	CASTGGQVNTGELFF	TGCGCCAGCACCGGAGGACAGGTGAACACCGGGGAGCTGTTTTTT
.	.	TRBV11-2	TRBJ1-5	CASSGGISNQPQHF	TGTGCCAGCAGTGGAGGGATAAGCAATCAGCCCCAGCATTTT
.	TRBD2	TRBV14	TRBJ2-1	CASSQVAGGYNEQFF	TGTGCCAGCAGCCAAGTAGCGGGAGGGTACAATGAGCAGTTCTTC